The 10 T cell receptor beta chains in this list originate from one sample, sequenced in a study of blood T cell repertoires in COVID-19. Repertoires were generated with immunoSEQ multiplex PCR, while TCRdb's copy carries only in-frame clones and drops some. Of tens of thousands of clones detected, 65% to 85% appear once; the ten largest clones hold less than 7%. The sample was peripheral blood. These TCRs come from a man between 65 and 85 years old with COVID-19, enrolled during active disease.

This clone was recorded a few times. The chain is built from TRBV5-4 and TRBJ1-2, with 8 bases fitting TRBD1. With 4 bases clipped from V and 8 bases from J, the junction kept 16 bases outside the gene matches. The CDR3 is made up of 16 amino acids. Germline V gene sequence: CDR1 SGHNT, CDR2 YYREEE (reference sequence). The CDR3 DNA follows: TGTGCCAGCAGCCAGATGGAGGGGCAGGGGGCTAAGGGCTACACCTTC. It yields the protein CASSQMEGQGAKGYTF.

V is TRBV11-2 and J is TRBJ1-1; D may be TRBD1 (6 bases). The CDR3 contains 15 residues. V lost 1 base, J lost 6 bases, and 15 bases lay in between. Germline lookup yields CDR1 SGHAT and CDR2 FQNNGV. The CDR3 sequence is CASSLAWDIDAEAFF. CDR3 nucleotides: TGTGCCAGCAGCTTAGCTTGGGACATCGACGCTGAAGCTTTCTTT. Filled out from reference TRBV11-2 and TRBJ1-1, the complete variable domain reads EAGVAQSPRYKIIEKRQSVAFWCNPISGHATLYWYQQILGQGPKLLIQFQNNGVVDDSQLPKDRFSAERLKGVDSTLKIQPAKLEDSAVYLCASSLAWDIDAEAFFGQGTRLTVV.

There are a few counts of this clone. This sequence joins TRBV6-6 and TRBJ1-1; tentatively, D is TRBD1 (5 bases). This CDR3 contains 13 residues. Trimming removed 2 bases from V and 5 bases from J, with 9 bases in between. CDR1 MNHNY and CDR2 SVGAGI come from the germline V gene (reference sequence). DNA of the CDR3: TGTGCCAGCAGTTACGCCGGGGGGACTGAAGCTTTCTTT. This sequence encodes CASSYAGGTEAFF.

The table lists this clone with a count of one. The V call is TRBV28, the J call TRBJ1-2; possible D gene TRBD1, 6 bases. The germline V gene has CDR1 MDHEN and CDR2 SYDVKM. With 4 bases removed from V and 3 bases from J, the gap between germline ends came to 9 bases. The CDR3 is 13 residues long. CDR3 nucleotides: TGTGCCAGCAGTTCCAACAGGGACTATGGCTACACCTTC. This gives the protein CASSSNRDYGYTF.

The rearrangement joins TRBV6-5 to TRBJ2-3, with TRBD2 identical over 10 bases. V was clipped by 8 bases and J by 6 bases; unmatched bases: 8. The CDR3 is 14 amino acids. CDR1 is MNHEY, CDR2 SVGAGI, per germline. CDR3 sequence reads: CASRLAGGPDTQYF. CDR3 coding DNA: TGTGCCAGCCGTTTAGCGGGGGGACCGGATACGCAGTATTTT.

The rearrangement joins TRBV19 to TRBJ1-2, with D uncertain. Germline CDR1 is LNHDA and CDR2 is SQIVND (reference sequence). Trimming cost V 3 bases and J 6 bases, with 8 bases left between them. The CDR3 runs 12 residues. The CDR3 sequence is CASSISEHGYTF. CDR3 sequence (DNA): TGTGCCAGTAGTATTTCCGAGCATGGCTACACCTTC.

This chain uses TRBV6-6 with TRBJ2-7; D perhaps matches TRBD1 (5 bases). The CDR3 consists of 13 residues. Trimming pared 6 bases from V and 4 bases from J, leaving 13 bases between. Germline CDR1 reads MNHNY; CDR2 reads SVGAGI (reference sequence). Here the CDR3 reads CASRSGFGYEQYF. As DNA, the CDR3 is TGTGCCAGCAGATCAGGGTTTGGGTACGAGCAGTACTTC.

The rearrangement joins TRBV11-2 to TRBJ2-7; D unclear. V was cut by 1 base and J by 1 base, with 14 bases left in between. The CDR3 extends over 16 amino acids. Germline values: CDR1 SGHAT, CDR2 FQNNGV. The CDR3 sequence: CASSLGSQVTSYEQYF. CDR3 sequence (DNA): TGTGCCAGCAGCTTAGGTTCTCAGGTGACATCCTACGAGCAGTACTTC.

In nucleotides, the CDR3 is TGCAGTGCTAGTAGGGCAAATCTTGCGGGATCCCACGAGCAGTACTTC. Protein sequence: CSASRANLAGSHEQYF. The chain has TRBV20-1 and TRBJ2-7; D perhaps matches TRBD2 (6 bases). V was trimmed by 3 bases and J by 5 bases, leaving 23 bases between them. CDR1 and CDR2 (germline): DFQATT, SNEGSKA (reference sequence). The CDR3 has 16 amino acids.

The chain carries TRBV30 and TRBJ1-1, with a tentative D call TRBD1 (5 bases). CDR1 and CDR2 from the germline V gene are GTSNPN and SVGIG (reference sequence). There are 16 residues in the CDR3. V was trimmed by 2 bases and J by 1 base, leaving 17 bases between them. In DNA form, the CDR3 reads TGTGCCTGGAGTATCGGACACATGAATCCGAACACTGAAGCTTTCTTT. Protein sequence: CAWSIGHMNPNTEAFF.